This TCR beta chain is drawn from a study of a mutant IDH1 vaccine in newly diagnosed glioma (dated by TCRdb to the early 2020s). About the investigation overall: Vaccination started 4-6 weeks after radiotherapy alone, or was given together with temozolomide cycles in the groups whose treatment included chemotherapy. For exploratory analyses, longitudinal TCRB deep sequencing was carried out in about 26 treated patients wherever samples were available. The week-35 safety follow-up was designated visit V12, and the week-47 end of study was designated visit V13. Peripheral blood was drawn at six visits: V03 (baseline), V05, V07, V10, V12 and V13. Of the roughly 33 treated patients, approximately 62% were male and about 40% were female, and a mean age of 40.4 years was recorded. Prior to enrollment, standard therapy consisting of radiotherapy alone, temozolomide alone, or radiochemotherapy with temozolomide had been administered to patients, with the combination being received by most patients. What the research found in general, with its limitations: According to the authors, sample limitations meant that analyses of patient blood samples could not be reproduced. Across multiple MHC alleles, vaccine-induced immune responses were seen in roughly 93% of patients. PBMC samples for TCRB deep sequencing were selected based on availability. Pseudoprogression appeared unrelated to alterations in the top peripheral T cell clonotypes detected by TCRB sequencing.

What the time point label conveys for this sample: week 35, safety follow-up. Each vaccine dose, consisting of 300 ug of a 20-mer mutant IDH1 peptide in Montanide, was administered subcutaneously with topical imiquimod. Patients received eight vaccinations in weeks 1, 3, 5, 7, 11, 15, 19 and 23, corresponding to visits V03 through V10. The donors had newly diagnosed IDH1-mutant astrocytomas of WHO grade 3 or 4 that showed loss of nuclear ATRX. The samples were drawn from NOA16, a multicentre, single-arm, open-label phase I trial in Germany that tested a mutant IDH1 peptide vaccine in humans for the first time. The DNeasy Blood and Tissue Kit was used to extract genomic DNA from EDTA blood for TCRB sequencing. The library was built by means of the immunoSEQ multiplex PCR assay. The hsTCRB Kit was used according to the manufacturer's protocol to amplify rearranged TCR beta chain sequences. An Illumina MiSeq was used to sequence the TCRB libraries. As for how the authors treated the data: Demultiplexing, trimming and gene mapping were performed with the kit vendor's proprietary platform. Entries here come from immuneACCESS through TCRdb and include only in-frame sequences with V and J called. Some clones fail to appear in such tables; in the studies checked, an unresolved V gene covers under half of the shortfall, and the cause of the remainder is unknown. V, J and clone size are those of that table, while D and trimming were read from the DNA. The sample table lists about 32,000 clones, about four fifths of them with a count of one. Around 6.9% of the sample lies in the top ten.

To note about this clone: Its antigen is unknown. Qualities for individual bases were not recorded, and no much larger clone is one base off.

CDR1 and CDR2, looked up from the germline V gene (reference sequence), are MNHNY and SVGAGI. CDR3 length: 14 amino acids, cysteine to phenylalanine. Only the CDR3 DNA is retained, 42 bases long and in frame from the first base. V is cut by 5 bases and J by 2 bases, and the space between the germline ends is 13 bases. The sequence was collected from a woman aged 18 to 35 with glioma. Recombination linked TRBV6-6 to TRBJ2-7, with the D gene call left open. Material: PBMCs, obtained from a glioma patient whose treatment included an IDH1 peptide vaccine. This receptor carries the CDR3 CASSPKVGTYEQYF. The sequenced DNA: TGTGCCAGCAGTCCGAAGGTGGGCACCTACGAGCAGTACTTC.